Below are 19 T cell receptor beta chains sequenced from a single sample in a study of T-cell reconstitution after alpha-beta-depleted transplantation in children. A library of TCRbeta sequences, prepared with unique molecular identifiers, was generated. One entry per CDR3 protein results from TCRdb running MiXCR on the PCR reads. The sample records about 500,000 distinct CDR3 sequences, 30% to 35% being singletons. The sample in question was PBMCs from the stem cell graft donor, obtained from the stem cell graft. The receptors shown here come from a human donor who donated a stem cell graft to a child with aplastic anemia.

The chain joins TRBV13 to TRBJ1-1; 7 bases align to TRBD1. With 4 bases clipped from V and 1 base from J, the junction kept 3 bases outside the gene matches. There are 14 residues in the CDR3. Germline values: CDR1 PRHDT, CDR2 FYEKMQ (reference sequence). The CDR3 loop is CASSWGTANTEAFF. DNA for the CDR3: TGTGCCAGCAGCTGGGGGACAGCGAACACTGAAGCTTTCTTT.

The chain is built from TRBV6-2 or TRBV6-3 and TRBJ1-5; D might be TRBD1 (6 bases). Germline lookup yields CDR1 MNHEY and CDR2 SVGEGT. The CDR3 consists of 18 residues. Trimming shortened V by 2 bases and J by 5 bases, and 22 bases separated the two germline ends. CDR3 residues: CASSYLSRGRQRDQPQHF. The CDR3, as DNA: TGTGCCAGCAGTTACCTAAGCAGGGGACGCCAAAGGGATCAGCCCCAGCATTTT.

The chain couples TRBV4-3 to TRBJ2-3; D may be TRBD2 (5 bases). Germline V lookup: CDR1 LGHNA, CDR2 YSLEER. V dropped 1 base and J dropped 4 bases, with 12 bases sitting between them. This CDR3 has 15 amino acids. CDR3 sequence: CASSQVRRASDTQYF. The CDR3 nucleotides read TGCGCCAGCAGCCAAGTCAGGCGGGCCTCAGATACGCAGTATTTT.

The V gene is TRBV9, the J gene TRBJ1-6; tentatively, D is TRBD1 (6 bases). Trimming left V 3 bases short and J 1 base short, with 11 bases between. Per the germline V gene, CDR1 is SGDLS and CDR2 is YYNGEE. The CDR3 runs 16 residues. Written as DNA, the CDR3 is TGTGCCAGCAGCGCAGGGGAAGGATCCTATAATTCACCCCTCCACTTT. As protein: CASSAGEGSYNSPLHF.

The gene calls are TRBV10-2 and TRBJ2-5; possibly TRBD2 for D (5 bases). CDR1 WSHSY and CDR2 SAAADI come from the germline V gene. Trimming pared 0 bases from V and 4 bases from J, leaving 18 bases between. This CDR3 contains 17 residues. CDR3 protein: CASSESRLAPVGETQYF. CDR3 in DNA: TGCGCCAGCAGTGAGTCGCGGCTAGCTCCCGTAGGAGAGACCCAGTACTTC.

The V gene is TRBV5-8, the J gene TRBJ1-3; weak D call: TRBD1 (6 bases). The CDR3 loop spans 15 amino acids. Trimming left V 0 bases short and J 4 bases short, with 11 bases between. Germline-derived CDR1 and CDR2 are SGHTS and YDEGEE. The CDR3 bases are TGTGCCAGCAGCTTGGACGGGGGCTTCGGAAACACCATATATTTT. This translates into CASSLDGGFGNTIYF. Filled out from reference TRBV5-8 and TRBJ1-3, the complete variable domain reads EAGVTQSPTHLIKTRGQQATLRCSPISGHTSVYWYQQALGLGLQFLLWYDEGEERNRGNFPPRFSGRQFPNYSSELNVNALELEDSALYLCASSLDGGFGNTIYFGEGSWLTVV.

This clonotype was counted between two and nine times. This chain links TRBV20-1 with TRBJ1-2; D is perhaps TRBD1 (5 bases). Germline V gene data show CDR1 as DFQATT and CDR2 as SNEGSKA (reference sequence). This CDR3 spans 13 amino acids. Trimming left V 6 bases short and J 0 bases short, with 11 bases between. The CDR3 region has the DNA TGCAGTGCGCGGGACTCTCCTAACTATGGCTACACCTTC. This codes for CSARDSPNYGYTF.

The chain couples TRBV6-1 to TRBJ2-1, with 7 positions matching TRBD2. Germline-derived CDR1 and CDR2 are MNHNS and SASEGT. The CDR3 length is 16 residues. The V segment lost 0 bases and the J segment 5 bases; nucleotides outside the gene matches: 7. The CDR3 DNA sequence: TGTGCCAGCAGTGAAGCCCGATTCGCGGGAGACAATGAGCAGTTCTTC. It yields the protein CASSEARFAGDNEQFF.

This chain links TRBV30 with TRBJ1-5, with D perhaps TRBD1 (5 bases). Germline V lookup: CDR1 GTSNPN, CDR2 SVGIG (reference sequence). V was pared by 2 bases and J by 7 bases, with 15 bases between. This CDR3 is 14 amino acids long. The CDR3, as DNA: TGTGCCTGGAGTCTCGGGACTTCACTCCAGCCCCAGCATTTT. It yields the protein CAWSLGTSLQPQHF.

V usage is TRBV15 and J usage is TRBJ2-1; 11 bases fit TRBD2. Trimming at V came to 6 bases and at J to 6 bases, leaving 4 bases not matched to a gene. The length of the CDR3 is 14 residues. Germline V gene lookup returns CDR1 LNHNV and CDR2 YYDKDF (reference sequence). The CDR3 loop is CATRSGLAANEQFF. For the CDR3, the DNA is TGTGCCACCAGGTCGGGACTAGCGGCCAATGAGCAGTTCTTC.

The J gene is TRBJ2-2, the V gene TRBV29-1; D may be TRBD1 or TRBD2 (5 bases each). Germline V CDR1 and CDR2: SQVTM, ANQGSEA. V shed 4 bases and J shed 6 bases, with 18 bases lying between them. The CDR3 contains 15 residues. The CDR3 region is CSVVLGTWSSGELFF. The CDR3 DNA sequence: TGCAGCGTTGTTTTGGGGACCTGGTCGTCCGGGGAGCTGTTTTTT.

The chain has TRBV27 and TRBJ2-2; D remains ambiguous. The V gene lost 7 bases and the J gene lost 7 bases, with 10 bases spanning the gap. Germline V gene data show CDR1 as MNHEY and CDR2 as SMNVEV (reference sequence). The CDR3 length is 12 residues. CDR3 sequence reads: CASTTTFGELFF. In DNA, the CDR3 is TGTGCCAGCACCACAACTTTCGGGGAGCTGTTTTTT.

The gene calls are TRBV6-2 or TRBV6-3 and TRBJ2-7, with 11 nucleotides matching TRBD1. V lost 6 bases, J lost 3 bases, and 10 bases stayed unmatched. CDR1 is MNHEY and CDR2 is SVGEGT in the germline V gene. This CDR3 comprises 16 residues. The CDR3 nucleotides are TGTGCCAGCAGCGGGGACAGGGGGGCCTTCGGCTACGAGCAGTACTTC. Amino acids: CASSGDRGAFGYEQYF.

Only a few counts were recorded for this clonotype. The gene calls are TRBV4-3 and TRBJ1-2; 10 bases are shared with TRBD1. CDR1 LGHNA and CDR2 YSLEER come from the germline V gene. With 5 bases clipped from V and 6 bases from J, the junction kept 6 bases outside the gene matches. The CDR3 runs to 14 residues. Here the CDR3 reads CASSGRTGGDGYTF. The DNA for the CDR3 is TGCGCCAGCAGCGGCCGGACAGGGGGAGATGGCTACACCTTC.

The gene calls are TRBV4-3 and TRBJ2-3, with D possibly matching TRBD1 (5 bases). V dropped 4 bases and J dropped 0 bases, with 20 bases sitting between them. CDR1 and CDR2 from the germline V gene are LGHNA and YSLEER. The CDR3 length is 18 residues. CDR3 region: CASSPTQTGPPSTDTQYF. As DNA, the CDR3 is TGCGCCAGCAGCCCGACACAAACAGGACCTCCTAGCACAGATACGCAGTATTTT.

This clonotype occurred a few times. CDR3 amino acids: CASSSPFQNSGSSYNEQFF. The CDR3 DNA sequence: TGTGCCAGCAGTTCCCCTTTTCAGAACAGCGGCAGCTCCTACAATGAGCAGTTCTTC. The J gene is TRBJ2-1, the V gene TRBV27; perhaps TRBD2 as D (5 bases). The V gene lost 4 bases and the J gene lost 0 bases, with 22 bases spanning the gap. CDR1 and CDR2 (germline): MNHEY, SMNVEV (reference sequence). This CDR3 contains 19 residues.

The rearrangement links TRBV7-2 to TRBJ2-7; perhaps TRBD2 as D (6 bases). The CDR3 runs 13 residues. Germline V lookup: CDR1 SGHTA, CDR2 FQGNSA. With 3 bases removed from V and 7 bases from J, the gap between germline ends came to 13 bases. The CDR3 nucleotides read TGTGCCAGCAGCTTGGGTGCGGGATATGAGCAGTACGTC. Translation: CASSLGAGYEQYV.

This clonotype was seen more than once but under ten times. The germline gene is not matched at one end of the junction; a read error may be the cause. The J gene is TRBJ2-1, the V gene TRBV29-1, with 7 bases that match TRBD2. Per the germline V gene, CDR1 is SQVTM and CDR2 is ANQGSEA. This CDR3 has 12 residues. In DNA form, the CDR3 reads TGTGGCGCAGCGGGGCATTACAATGAGCAGTTCTTC. It is translated as CGAAGHYNEQFF.

J is TRBJ1-6 and V is TRBV20-1; unclear D gene. The ends were cut back, 2 bases at V and 4 bases at J, with 15 bases in the middle. CDR3 length: 16 residues. Germline V lookup: CDR1 DFQATT, CDR2 SNEGSKA (reference sequence). The CDR3 spells CSARRDPRSYNSPLHF. The CDR3 nucleotides are TGCAGTGCTAGACGAGATCCCCGATCGTATAATTCACCCCTCCACTTT.